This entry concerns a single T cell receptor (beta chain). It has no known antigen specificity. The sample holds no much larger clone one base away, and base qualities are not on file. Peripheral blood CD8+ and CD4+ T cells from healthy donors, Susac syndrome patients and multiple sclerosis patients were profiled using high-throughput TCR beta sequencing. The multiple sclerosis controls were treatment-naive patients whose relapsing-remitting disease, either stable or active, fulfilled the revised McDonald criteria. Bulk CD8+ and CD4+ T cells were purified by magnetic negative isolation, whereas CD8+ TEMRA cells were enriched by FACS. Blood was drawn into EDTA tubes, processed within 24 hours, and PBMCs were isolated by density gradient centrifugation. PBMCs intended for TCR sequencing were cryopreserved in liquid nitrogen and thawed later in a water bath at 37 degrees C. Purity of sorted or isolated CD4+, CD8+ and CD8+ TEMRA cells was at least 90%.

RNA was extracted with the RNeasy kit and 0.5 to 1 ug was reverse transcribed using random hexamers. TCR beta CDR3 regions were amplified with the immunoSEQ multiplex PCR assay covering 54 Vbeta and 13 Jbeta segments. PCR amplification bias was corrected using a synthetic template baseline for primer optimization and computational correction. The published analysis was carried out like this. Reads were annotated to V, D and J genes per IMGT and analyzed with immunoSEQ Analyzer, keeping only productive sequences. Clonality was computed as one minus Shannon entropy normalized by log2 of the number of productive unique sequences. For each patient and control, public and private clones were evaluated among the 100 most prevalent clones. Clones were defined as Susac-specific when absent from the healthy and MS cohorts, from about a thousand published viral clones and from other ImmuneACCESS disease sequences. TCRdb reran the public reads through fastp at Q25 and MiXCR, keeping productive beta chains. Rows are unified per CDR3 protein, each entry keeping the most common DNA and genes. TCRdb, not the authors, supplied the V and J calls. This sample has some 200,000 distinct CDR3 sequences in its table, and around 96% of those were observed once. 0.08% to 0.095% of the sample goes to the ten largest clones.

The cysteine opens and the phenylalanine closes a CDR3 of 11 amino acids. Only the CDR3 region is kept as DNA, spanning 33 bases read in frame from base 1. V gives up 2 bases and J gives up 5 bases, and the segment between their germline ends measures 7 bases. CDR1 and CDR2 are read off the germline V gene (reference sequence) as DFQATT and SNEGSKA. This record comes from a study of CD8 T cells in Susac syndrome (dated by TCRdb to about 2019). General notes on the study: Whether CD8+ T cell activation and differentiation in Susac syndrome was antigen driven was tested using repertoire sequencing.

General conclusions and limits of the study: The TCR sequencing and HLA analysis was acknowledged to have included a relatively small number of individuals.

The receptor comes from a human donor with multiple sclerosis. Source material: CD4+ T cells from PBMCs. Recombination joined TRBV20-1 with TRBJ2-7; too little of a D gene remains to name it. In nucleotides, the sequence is TGCAGTGCTAGAAGGCAAAACGAGCAGTACTTC. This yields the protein CSARRQNEQYF.